Sequencing of this TCR beta chain was carried out in a study of PD-1 blockade in classical Hodgkin lymphoma. As to time point: newly diagnosed, previously untreated cHL patient sample. It was PBMCs in newly diagnosed, untreated classical Hodgkin lymphoma that served as comparison. Assay: immunoSEQ multiplex PCR; the TCRdb copy retains only in-frame clones and omits some. The sample lists 15,000 or so clones; approximately 85% were seen once. This CDR3 spans 13 amino acids. Trimming removed 0 bases at V and 4 bases at J, with 5 bases between. Germline V CDR1 and CDR2: SGHRS, YFSETQ. General study findings and limits: Relative to healthy donors, newly diagnosed patients reportedly had lower baseline TCR diversity, which was reported as lower still in relapsed/refractory patients.

Concerning this clone itself: Its antigen is currently unknown.

This TCR was recovered from a human donor with classical Hodgkin lymphoma. V is TRBV5-1 and J is TRBJ1-5; D ambiguous. The sample taken for sequencing was peripheral blood mononuclear cells (PBMCs). CDR3 sequence: CASSLDTNQPQHF. Here the CDR3 DNA reads TGCGCCAGCAGCTTGGACACTAATCAGCCCCAGCATTTT.